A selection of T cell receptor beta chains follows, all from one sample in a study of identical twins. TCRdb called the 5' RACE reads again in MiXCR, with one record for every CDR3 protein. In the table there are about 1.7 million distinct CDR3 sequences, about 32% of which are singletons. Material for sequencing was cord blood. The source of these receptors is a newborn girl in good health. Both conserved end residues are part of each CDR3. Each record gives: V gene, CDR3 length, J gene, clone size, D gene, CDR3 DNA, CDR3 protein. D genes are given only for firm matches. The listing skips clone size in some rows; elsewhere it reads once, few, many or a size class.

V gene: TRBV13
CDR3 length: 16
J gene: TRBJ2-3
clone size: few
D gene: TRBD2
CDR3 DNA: TGTGCCAGCAGCTTCGGGGCGGGGGGAGAGGCAGATACGCAGTATTTT
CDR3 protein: CASSFGAGGEADTQYF

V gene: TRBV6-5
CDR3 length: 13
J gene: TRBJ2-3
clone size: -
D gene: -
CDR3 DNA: TGTGCCAGCAGGGGCATCCACACAGATACGCAGTATTTT
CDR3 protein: CASRGIHTDTQYF

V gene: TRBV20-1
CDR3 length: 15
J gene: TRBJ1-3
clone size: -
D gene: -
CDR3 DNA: TGCAGTGCTAGAGAGCGGTTCCGCTCTGGAAACACCATATATTTT
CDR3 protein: CSARERFRSGNTIYF

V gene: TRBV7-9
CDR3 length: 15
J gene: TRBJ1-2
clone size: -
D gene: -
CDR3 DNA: TGTGCCAGCAGCTTGTCTCAACAGGCCAACTGTGGCTACACCTTC
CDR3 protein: CASSLSQQANCGYTF

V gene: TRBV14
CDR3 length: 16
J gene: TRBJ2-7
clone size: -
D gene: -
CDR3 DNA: TGTGCCAGCAGCCAAGAGGGCCGGGGCCACTACAATGAGCAGTACTTC
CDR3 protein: CASSQEGRGHYNEQYF

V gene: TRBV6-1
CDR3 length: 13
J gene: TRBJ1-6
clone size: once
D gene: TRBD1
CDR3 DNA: TGTGCCAGCACCAAGACAGGGCGCTCACCCCTCCACTTT
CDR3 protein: CASTKTGRSPLHF

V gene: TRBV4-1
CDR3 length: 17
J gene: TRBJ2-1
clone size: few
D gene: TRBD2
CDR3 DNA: TGCGCCAGCAGCCAAGCGACCGCGGGACTAGCATACAATGAGCAGTTCTTC
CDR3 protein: CASSQATAGLAYNEQFF

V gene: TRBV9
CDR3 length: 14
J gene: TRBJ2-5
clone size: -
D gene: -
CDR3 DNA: TGTGCCAGCAGCGTCGGTTTTCCCAAGGAGACCCAGTACTTC
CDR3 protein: CASSVGFPKETQYF

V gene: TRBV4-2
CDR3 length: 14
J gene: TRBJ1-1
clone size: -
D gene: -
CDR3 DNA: TGTGCCAGCAAACGAAACAGGGATAACACTGAAGCTTTCTTT
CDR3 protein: CASKRNRDNTEAFF

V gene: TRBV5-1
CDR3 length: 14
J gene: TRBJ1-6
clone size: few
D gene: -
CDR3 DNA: TGCGCCAGCAGCTTGGATGGGACTGATTCACCCCTCCACTTT
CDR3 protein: CASSLDGTDSPLHF

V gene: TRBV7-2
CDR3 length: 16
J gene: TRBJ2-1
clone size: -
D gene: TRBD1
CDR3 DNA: TGTGCCAGCAGCTCCTACGGGACAGCCTCCTACAATGAGCAGTTCTTC
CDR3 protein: CASSSYGTASYNEQFF

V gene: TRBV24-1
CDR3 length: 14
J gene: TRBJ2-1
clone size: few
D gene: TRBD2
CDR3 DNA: TGTGCCACCAGTCTAGCGGGTGACTACAATGAGCAGTTCTTC
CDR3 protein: CATSLAGDYNEQFF

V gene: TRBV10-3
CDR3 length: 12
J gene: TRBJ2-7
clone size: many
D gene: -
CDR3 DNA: TGTGCCATCAGTGGAGGGGGATACGAGCAGTACTTC
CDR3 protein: CAISGGGYEQYF

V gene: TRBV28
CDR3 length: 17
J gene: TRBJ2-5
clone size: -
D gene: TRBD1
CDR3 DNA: TGTGCCAGCAGTTTACGGGGCCGGGACAGGGTTTTCGAGACCCAGTACTTC
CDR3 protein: CASSLRGRDRVFETQYF

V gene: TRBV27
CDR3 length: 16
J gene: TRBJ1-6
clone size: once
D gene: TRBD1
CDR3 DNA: TGTGCCAGCAGTTTACCCTATACAGGGGAGAATTCACCCCTCCACTTT
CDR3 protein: CASSLPYTGENSPLHF

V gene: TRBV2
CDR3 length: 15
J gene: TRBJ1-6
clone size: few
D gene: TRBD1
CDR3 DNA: TGTGCCAGCAGTACCAGGGGGACCTATAATTCACCCCTCCACTTT
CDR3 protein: CASSTRGTYNSPLHF

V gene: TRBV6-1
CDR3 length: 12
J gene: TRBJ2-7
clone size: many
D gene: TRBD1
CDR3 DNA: TGTGCCAGCAGTGAAATTGGGACAGGGTTGTACTTC
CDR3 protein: CASSEIGTGLYF

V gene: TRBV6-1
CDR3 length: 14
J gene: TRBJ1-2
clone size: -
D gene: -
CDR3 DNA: TGTGCCAGCAGTGAAGTGGAGGGTTTCTATGGCTACACCTTC
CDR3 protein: CASSEVEGFYGYTF

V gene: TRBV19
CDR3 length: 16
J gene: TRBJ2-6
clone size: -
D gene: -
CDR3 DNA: TGTGCCAGTAAATCCCACAGGCCGTCTGGGGCCAACGTCCTGACTTTC
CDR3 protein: CASKSHRPSGANVLTF

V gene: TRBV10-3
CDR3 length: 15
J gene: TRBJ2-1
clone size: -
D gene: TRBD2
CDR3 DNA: TGTGCCATCAGTGAGAAGGGACTAGCCTACAATGAGCAGTTCTTC
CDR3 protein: CAISEKGLAYNEQFF

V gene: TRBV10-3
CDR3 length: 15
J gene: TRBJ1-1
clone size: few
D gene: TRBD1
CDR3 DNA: TGTGCCACCAACCCTGGACAGGGTATGAACACTGAAGCTTTCTTT
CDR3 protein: CATNPGQGMNTEAFF

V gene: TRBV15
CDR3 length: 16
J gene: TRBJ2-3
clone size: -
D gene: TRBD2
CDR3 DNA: TGTGCCACCAGCAGAGATCCAGCGGGAAGCACAGATACGCAGTATTTT
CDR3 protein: CATSRDPAGSTDTQYF

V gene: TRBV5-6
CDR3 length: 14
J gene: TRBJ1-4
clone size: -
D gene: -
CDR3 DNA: TGTGCCAGCAGCCCCGTTGGGGTCGGGGAAGAACTGTTTTTT
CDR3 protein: CASSPVGVGEELFF

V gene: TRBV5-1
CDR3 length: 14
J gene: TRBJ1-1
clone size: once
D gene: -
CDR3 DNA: TGCGCCAGCAGCTTGAGGCAGAGGTTCACTGAAGCTTTCTTT
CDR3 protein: CASSLRQRFTEAFF

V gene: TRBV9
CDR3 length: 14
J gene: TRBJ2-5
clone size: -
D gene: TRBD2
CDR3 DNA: TGTGCCAGCAGCGGAACACTAGCGAGGGGTGAGCAGTACTTC
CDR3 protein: CASSGTLARGEQYF

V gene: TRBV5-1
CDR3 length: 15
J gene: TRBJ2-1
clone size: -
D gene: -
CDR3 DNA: TGCGCCAGCAGCGACCCGGGTCTGCACTGCAATGAGCAGTTCTTC
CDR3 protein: CASSDPGLHCNEQFF

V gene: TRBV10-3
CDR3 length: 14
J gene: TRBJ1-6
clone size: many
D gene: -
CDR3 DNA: TGTGCCATCATGGCCGAGACAGTAAATTCACCCCTCCACTTT
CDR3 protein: CAIMAETVNSPLHF

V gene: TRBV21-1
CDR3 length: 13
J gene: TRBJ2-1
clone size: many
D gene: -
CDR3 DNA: TGTGCCAGCAGAGGGGGTTACGGGAATGAGCAGTTCTTC
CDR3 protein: CASRGGYGNEQFF

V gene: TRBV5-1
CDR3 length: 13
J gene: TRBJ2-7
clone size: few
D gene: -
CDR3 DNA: TGCGCCAGCAGCGTCAGGGATCCCTACGAGCAGTACTTC
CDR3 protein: CASSVRDPYEQYF

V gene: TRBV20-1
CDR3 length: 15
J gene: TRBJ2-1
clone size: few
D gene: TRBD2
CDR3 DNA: TGCAGTGCTAGGCCGACTAGCGGGACCTACAATGAGCAGTTCTTC
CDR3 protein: CSARPTSGTYNEQFF

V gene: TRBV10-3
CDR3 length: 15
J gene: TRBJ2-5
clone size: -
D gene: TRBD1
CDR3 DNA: TGTGCCATCAGGGACAGGGAATGGGCGAGAGAGACCCAGTACTTC
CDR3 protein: CAIRDREWARETQYF

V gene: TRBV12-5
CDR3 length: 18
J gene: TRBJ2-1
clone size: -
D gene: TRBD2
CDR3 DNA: TGTGCTAGTGGTTTGACATCAGGGACTAGCGGGGGGGACAATGAGCAGTTCTTC
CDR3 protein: CASGLTSGTSGGDNEQFF

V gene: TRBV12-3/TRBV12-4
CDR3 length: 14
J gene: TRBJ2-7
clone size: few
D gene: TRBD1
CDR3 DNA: TGTGCCAGCAGTATAGACAGGGTTTCCTACGAGCAGTACTTC
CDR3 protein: CASSIDRVSYEQYF

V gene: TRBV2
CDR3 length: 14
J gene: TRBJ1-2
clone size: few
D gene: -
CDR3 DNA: TGTGCCAGCAGTGAACGGACAGACGGCCAGGGCTACACCTTC
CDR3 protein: CASSERTDGQGYTF

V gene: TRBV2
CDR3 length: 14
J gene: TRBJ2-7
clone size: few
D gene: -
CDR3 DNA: TGTGCCAGCAGGTCGATGGACAGAGCCTACGAGCAGTACTTC
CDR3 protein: CASRSMDRAYEQYF

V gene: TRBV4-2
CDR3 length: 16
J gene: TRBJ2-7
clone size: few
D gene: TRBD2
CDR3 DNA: TGTGCCAGCAGCCAAGAAGCCCTAGCGGGGTCCTACGAGCAGTACTTC
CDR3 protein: CASSQEALAGSYEQYF

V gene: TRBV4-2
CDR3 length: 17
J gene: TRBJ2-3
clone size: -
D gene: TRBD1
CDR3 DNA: TGTGCCAGCAGCCAACCCTACCGGGACAGGGTCATAGATACGCAGTATTTT
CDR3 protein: CASSQPYRDRVIDTQYF

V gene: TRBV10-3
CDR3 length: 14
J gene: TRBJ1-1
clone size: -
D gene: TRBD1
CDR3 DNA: TGTGCCATCAGTGAGTCGAGCCAGGGGGCTGAAGCTTTCTTT
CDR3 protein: CAISESSQGAEAFF

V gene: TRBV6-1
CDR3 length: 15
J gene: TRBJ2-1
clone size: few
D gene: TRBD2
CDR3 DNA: TGTGCCAGCAGTCGGACTAGCGGGAGTGCAAATGAGCAGTTCTTC
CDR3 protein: CASSRTSGSANEQFF

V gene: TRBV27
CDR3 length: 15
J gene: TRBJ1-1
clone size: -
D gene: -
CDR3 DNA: TGTGCCAGCAGTTTTAACAGTATCATGAACACTGAAGCTTTCTTT
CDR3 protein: CASSFNSIMNTEAFF